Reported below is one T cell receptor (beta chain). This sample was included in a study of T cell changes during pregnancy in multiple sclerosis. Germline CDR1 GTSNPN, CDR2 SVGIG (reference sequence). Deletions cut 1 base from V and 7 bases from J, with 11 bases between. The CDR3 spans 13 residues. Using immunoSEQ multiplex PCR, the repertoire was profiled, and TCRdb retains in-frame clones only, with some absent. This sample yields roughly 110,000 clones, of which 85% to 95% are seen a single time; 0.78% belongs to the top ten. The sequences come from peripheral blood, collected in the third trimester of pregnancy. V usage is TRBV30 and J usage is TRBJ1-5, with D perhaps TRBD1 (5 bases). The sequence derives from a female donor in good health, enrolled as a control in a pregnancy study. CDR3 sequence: CAWSALEGQPQHF. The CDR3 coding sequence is TGTGCCTGGAGTGCCCTGGAGGGGCAGCCCCAGCATTTT. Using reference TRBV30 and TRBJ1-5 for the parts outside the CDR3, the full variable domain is SQTIHQWPATLVQPVGSPLSLECTVEGTSNPNLYWYRQAAGRGLQLLFYSVGIGQISSEVPQNLSASRPQDRQFILSSKKLLLSDSGFYLCAWSALEGQPQHFGDGTRLSIL.